These 9 T cell receptor beta chains originate from one sample sequenced in a study of glioma-infiltrating T cells. Using RNA template, CDR3s of TCR alpha and beta were amplified with iRepertoire arm-PCR. TCRdb reprocessed the multiplex PCR reads via MiXCR and lists one record per CDR3 protein. Among around 99,000 distinct CDR3 sequences, 25% to 30% were seen once, and the ten largest hold just under 35%. Sequences were obtained from glioma tissue, nonneoplastic brain tissue, or PBMCs (not recorded which). Source of these receptors: a human donor with low-grade glioma or glioblastoma, undergoing nonglioma brain surgery, or in good health (not recorded which).

This clonotype appeared many times. The V call is TRBV7-2, the J call TRBJ1-5; no clear D. The CDR3 extends over 15 amino acids. The ends were cut back, 5 bases at V and 2 bases at J, with 13 bases in the middle. Germline V lookup: CDR1 SGHTA, CDR2 FQGNSA. The CDR3 DNA reads as TGTGCCAGCAGCGTCCAATGGAGGGGCAATCAGCCCCAGCATTTT. Amino acids: CASSVQWRGNQPQHF.

This clonotype came up many times. The chain couples TRBV19 to TRBJ2-1; D not resolved. Germline V gives CDR1 LNHDA, CDR2 SQIVND (reference sequence). The V gene lost 4 bases and the J gene lost 1 base, with 5 bases spanning the gap. The CDR3 consists of 13 residues. The CDR3 region has the DNA TGTGCCAGTAGTAGGCTTTCCTACAATGAGCAGTTCTTC. It specifies CASSRLSYNEQFF.

As regards this clonotype: Germline is not matched at one junction end, which may reflect a read error. V is TRBV12-3 or TRBV12-4 and J is TRBJ2-7; 9 bases align to TRBD2. CDR3 size: 14 residues. The CDR3 DNA reads TGTGCCAGAAGTTTATCTGCGGGAGGGGGCGAGCAGTACTTC. Its protein product is CARSLSAGGGEQYF.

The chain employs TRBV29-1 and TRBJ2-7; tentatively, D is TRBD2 (6 bases). The CDR3 is made up of 11 amino acids. Germline lookup yields CDR1 SQVTM and CDR2 ANQGSEA. V was trimmed by 5 bases and J by 3 bases, leaving 8 bases between them. The CDR3 here is CSVLAYYEQYF. The DNA of the CDR3 is TGCAGCGTTCTAGCGTACTACGAGCAGTACTTC.

This clonotype was recorded many times. The chain uses TRBV7-2 and TRBJ2-7, with 7 nucleotides matching TRBD1. V lost 5 bases to trimming and J lost 4 bases; unmatched junction nucleotides: 2. The CDR3 is 12 residues long. Germline V gene sequence: CDR1 SGHTA, CDR2 FQGNSA. This CDR3 reads CASSGTEYEQYF. The DNA of the CDR3 is TGTGCCAGCAGCGGGACAGAATACGAGCAGTACTTC. The variable domain in full, completed from reference TRBV7-2 and TRBJ2-7, reads GAGVSQSPSNKVTEKGKDVELRCDPISGHTALYWYRQSLGQGLEFLIYFQGNSAPDKSGLPSDRFSAERTGGSVSTLTIQRTQQEDSAVYLCASSGTEYEQYFGPGTRLTVT.

Worth noting for this clonotype: The junction shows a germline mismatch at one end, possibly a read error. J is TRBJ2-1 and V is TRBV3-1, with a possible D match to TRBD1 (5 bases). CDR1 is LGHDT, CDR2 YNNKEL, per germline (reference sequence). The CDR3 extends over 13 amino acids. DNA for the CDR3: TGTGCCAGCAGCCTTAGCCAGGGTTGGGTATCGCTCTTC. Its protein product is CASSLSQGWVSLF.

The table lists this clonotype with many counts. J is TRBJ2-3 and V is TRBV4-2; D is unresolved. Germline loops: CDR1 LGHNA, CDR2 YNFKEQ. The CDR3 loop spans 15 amino acids. Trimming shortened V by 0 bases and J by 3 bases, and 10 bases separated the two germline ends. The CDR3 region is CASSQDALQTDTQYF. CDR3 DNA sequence: TGTGCCAGCAGCCAAGACGCTCTCCAAACAGATACGCAGTATTTT.

This clonotype occurred a few times. The rearrangement links TRBV29-1 to TRBJ2-5; 7 bases map to TRBD1. The CDR3 length is 14 residues. Germline assignment: CDR1 SQVTM and CDR2 ANQGSEA. Trimming at V came to 2 bases and at J to 2 bases, leaving 5 bases not matched to a gene. CDR3 sequence: CSVEKQGRQETQYF. For the CDR3, the DNA is TGCAGCGTTGAAAAACAGGGGAGACAAGAGACCCAGTACTTC.

This clonotype was seen many times. The rearrangement links TRBV7-9 to TRBJ1-6, with D possibly matching TRBD1 (5 bases). V gave up 4 bases and J gave up 10 bases, with 14 bases separating them. From germline, CDR1 is SEHNR and CDR2 FQNEAQ (reference sequence). The CDR3 runs to 14 residues. CDR3 residues: CASSSGTNGSPLHF. CDR3 nucleotide sequence: TGTGCCAGCAGCTCCGGGACCAACGGGTCACCCCTCCACTTT.